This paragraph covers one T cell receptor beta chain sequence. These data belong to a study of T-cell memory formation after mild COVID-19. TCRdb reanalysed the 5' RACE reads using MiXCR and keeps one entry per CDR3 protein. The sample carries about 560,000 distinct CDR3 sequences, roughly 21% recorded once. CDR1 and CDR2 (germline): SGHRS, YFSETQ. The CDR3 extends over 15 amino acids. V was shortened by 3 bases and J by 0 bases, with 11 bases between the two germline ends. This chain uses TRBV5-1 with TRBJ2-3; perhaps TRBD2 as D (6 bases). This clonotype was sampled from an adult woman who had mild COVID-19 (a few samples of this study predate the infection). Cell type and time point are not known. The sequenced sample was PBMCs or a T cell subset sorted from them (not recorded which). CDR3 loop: CASSWGGVSTDTQYF. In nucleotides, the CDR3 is TGCGCCAGCAGCTGGGGCGGGGTAAGCACAGATACGCAGTATTTT.